This T cell receptor beta chain came from a study of blood T cells in healthy people across ages. Alongside a J-beta primer mix, a sample-barcoded 5' primer served in a second PCR lasting roughly 7 to 11 cycles. TCRdb ran MiXCR on the 5' RACE reads and lists one entry per CDR3 protein. The data show 500,000 to 700,000 distinct CDR3 sequences, with roughly 30% seen just once and about 15% held by the top ten. This clonotype was counted many times. Sequencing input: blood. This sequence was found in a woman older than 75 in good health.

The CDR3 sequence is CASSQESLTNEKLFF. In DNA, the CDR3 is TGTGCCAGCAGCCAAGAAAGCTTAACTAATGAAAAACTGTTTTTT. This chain uses TRBV4-2 with TRBJ1-4; no definite D call. The CDR3 covers 15 residues. The germline gives CDR1 LGHNA, CDR2 YNFKEQ. V was trimmed by 0 bases and J by 1 base, leaving 6 bases between them.